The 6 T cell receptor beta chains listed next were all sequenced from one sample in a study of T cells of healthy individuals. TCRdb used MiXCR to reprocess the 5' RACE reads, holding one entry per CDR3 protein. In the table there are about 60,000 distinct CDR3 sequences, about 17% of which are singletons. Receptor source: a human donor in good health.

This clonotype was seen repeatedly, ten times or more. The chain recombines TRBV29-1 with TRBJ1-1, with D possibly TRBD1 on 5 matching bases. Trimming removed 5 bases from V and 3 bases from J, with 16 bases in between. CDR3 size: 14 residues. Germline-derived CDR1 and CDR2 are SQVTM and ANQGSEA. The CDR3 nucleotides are TGCAGCGTTTCGGAGGGCAGGGTTTACACTGAAGCTTTCTTT. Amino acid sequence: CSVSEGRVYTEAFF. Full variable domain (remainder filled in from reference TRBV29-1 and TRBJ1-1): SAVISQKPSRDICQRGTSLTIQCQVDSQVTMMFWYRQQPGQSLTLIATANQGSEATYESGFVIDKFPISRPNLTFSTLTVSNMSPEDSSIYLCSVSEGRVYTEAFFGQGTRLTVV.

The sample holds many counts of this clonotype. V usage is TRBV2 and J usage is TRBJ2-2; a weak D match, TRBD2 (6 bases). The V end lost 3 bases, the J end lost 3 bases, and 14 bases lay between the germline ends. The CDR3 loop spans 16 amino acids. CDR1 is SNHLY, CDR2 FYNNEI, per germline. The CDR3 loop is CASSEHRGLDTGELFF. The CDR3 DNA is TGTGCCAGCAGTGAGCATCGGGGGTTGGACACCGGGGAGCTGTTTTTT.

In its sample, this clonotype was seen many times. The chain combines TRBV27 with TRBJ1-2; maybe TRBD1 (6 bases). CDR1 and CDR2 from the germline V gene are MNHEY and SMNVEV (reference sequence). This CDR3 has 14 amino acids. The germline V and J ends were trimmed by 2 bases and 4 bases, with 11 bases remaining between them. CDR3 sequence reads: CASSLRGGGYGYTF. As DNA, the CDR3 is TGTGCCAGCAGTTTAAGGGGGGGTGGCTATGGCTACACCTTC.

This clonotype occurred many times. Here the CDR3 reads CSVAGRTQETQYF. The CDR3 DNA is TGCAGCGTTGCTGGCAGGACCCAAGAGACCCAGTACTTC. The chain recombines TRBV29-1 with TRBJ2-5; D not resolved. The germline gives CDR1 SQVTM, CDR2 ANQGSEA. V was trimmed by 4 bases and J by 1 base, leaving 10 bases between them. The CDR3 length is 13 residues.

The DNA of the CDR3 is TGTGCCAGCAGTTTATTTCCTAGCGGGGGGACTGGGACCGGGGAGCTGTTTTTT. It translates to CASSLFPSGGTGTGELFF. This sequence joins TRBV27 and TRBJ2-2; the match to TRBD2 covers 11 bases. CDR3 length: 18 residues. CDR1 is MNHEY, CDR2 SMNVEV, per germline (reference sequence). The V segment lost 1 base and the J segment 5 bases; nucleotides outside the gene matches: 9.

The CDR3 reads CASSKDRGSGELFF. The CDR3 DNA is TGTGCCAGCAGCAAGGACAGGGGGTCCGGGGAGCTGTTTTTT. The rearrangement joins TRBV7-7 to TRBJ2-2; the match to TRBD1 covers 10 bases. The V segment lost 5 bases and the J segment 6 bases; nucleotides outside the gene matches: 3. The CDR3 is 14 amino acids. Germline CDR1 reads SSHAT; CDR2 reads FNYEAQ (reference sequence).